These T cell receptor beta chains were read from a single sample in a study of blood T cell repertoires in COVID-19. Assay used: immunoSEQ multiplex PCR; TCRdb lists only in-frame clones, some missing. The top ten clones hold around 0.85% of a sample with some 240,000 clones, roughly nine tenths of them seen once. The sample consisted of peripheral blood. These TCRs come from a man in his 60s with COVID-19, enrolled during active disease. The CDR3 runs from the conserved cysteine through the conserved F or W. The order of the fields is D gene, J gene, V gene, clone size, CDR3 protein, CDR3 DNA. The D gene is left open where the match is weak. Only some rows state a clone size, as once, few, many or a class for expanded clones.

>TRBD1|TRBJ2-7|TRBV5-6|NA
CASSPNPGQAYEQYF
TGTGCCAGCAGCCCCAACCCCGGACAGGCCTACGAGCAGTACTTC
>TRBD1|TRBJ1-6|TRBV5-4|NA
CASSFRDRGSPLHF
TGTGCCAGCAGCTTCCGGGACAGGGGTTCACCCCTCCACTTT
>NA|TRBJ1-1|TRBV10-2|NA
CASSEWTDTEAFF
TGCGCCAGCAGTGAATGGACAGACACTGAAGCTTTCTTT
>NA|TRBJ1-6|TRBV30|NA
CAWSGGLTSSYNSPLHF
TGTGCCTGGAGTGGGGGACTGACGAGCTCCTATAATTCACCCCTCCACTTT
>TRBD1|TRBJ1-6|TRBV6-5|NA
CASTRRDSVNSPLHF
TGTGCCAGCACCCGGAGGGACAGTGTTAATTCACCCCTCCACTTT
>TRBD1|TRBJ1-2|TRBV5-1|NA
CASSPGQGQPNYGYTF
TGCGCCAGCAGCCCGGGACAGGGACAACCTAACTATGGCTACACCTTC
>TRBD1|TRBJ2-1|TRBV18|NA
CASSPGGQGLSYNEQFF
TGTGCCAGCTCACCAGGGGGACAGGGGCTCTCCTACAATGAGCAGTTCTTC
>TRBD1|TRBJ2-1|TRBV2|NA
CASTTDRGPNEQFF
TGTGCCAGCACTACGGACAGGGGACCCAATGAGCAGTTCTTC
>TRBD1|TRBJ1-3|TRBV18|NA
CASSPLDRGGGNTIYF
TGTGCCAGCTCACCCCTCGACAGGGGAGGCGGAAACACCATATATTTT
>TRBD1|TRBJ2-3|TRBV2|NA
CASSGQGTDTQYF
TGTGCCAGCAGTGGACAGGGAACAGATACGCAGTATTTT
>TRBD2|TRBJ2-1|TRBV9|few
CASSATSGGAWGYEQFF
TGTGCCAGCAGCGCGACTAGCGGGGGGGCCTGGGGTTATGAGCAGTTCTTC
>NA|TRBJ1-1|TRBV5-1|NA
CASRSQGMNTEAFF
TGCGCCAGCAGATCTCAGGGGATGAACACTGAAGCTTTCTTT
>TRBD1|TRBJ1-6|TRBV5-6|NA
CASSLEQGAGNSPLHF
TGTGCCAGCAGCTTGGAGCAGGGGGCCGGTAATTCACCCCTCCACTTT
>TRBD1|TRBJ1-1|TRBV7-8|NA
CASSALTGIDTEAFF
TGTGCCAGCAGCGCCCTGACAGGGATTGACACTGAAGCTTTCTTT